This T cell receptor (beta chain) stems from a study of CD8 T cells in Susac syndrome (dated by TCRdb to between 2018 and 2021). Background for the entire study: Of the Susac syndrome patients who were sequenced, roughly 8 were in clinical remission while more than five had clinically active disease. At blood withdrawal, Susac syndrome patients were either therapy-naive, taking corticosteroids (in some cases with IVIg as well), or taking IVIg alone. Whether CD8+ T cell activation and differentiation in Susac syndrome was antigen driven was tested using repertoire sequencing. The study at large found these results: In patients with Susac syndrome, the CD4+ T cell repertoire showed no detectable clonal expansion. The TCR sequencing and HLA analysis was acknowledged to have included a relatively small number of individuals.

High-throughput TCR beta sequencing profiled peripheral blood CD8+ and CD4+ T cells from healthy donors, Susac syndrome patients and multiple sclerosis patients. The Susac syndrome patients fulfilled recently defined diagnostic criteria for either definite or probable disease. Bulk CD8+ and CD4+ T cells were purified magnetically by negative isolation, whereas CD8+ TEMRA cells were enriched by FACS. Blood was drawn into EDTA tubes, processed within 24 hours, and PBMCs were isolated by density gradient centrifugation. PBMCs intended for TCR sequencing were cryopreserved in liquid nitrogen and thawed later in a water bath at 37 degrees C. The sorted or isolated CD4+, CD8+ and CD8+ TEMRA cells had a purity of 90% or higher. This clonotype has just one count. The antigen it binds to is not known. The record has no base qualities; no much larger clone is one base away. One read alone lends weak support.

RNA was extracted using the RNeasy kit, and about 0.45 to 1 microgram was reverse transcribed with random hexamers. The immunoSEQ multiplex PCR assay, which covers 54 Vbeta and 13 Jbeta segments, was used to amplify TCR beta CDR3 regions. Bias from PCR amplification was corrected by using a synthetic template baseline for primer optimization and for computational correction. Concerning the study's data processing: Only productive sequences were kept, with reads annotated to V, D and J genes according to IMGT and analyzed in immunoSEQ Analyzer. To calculate clonality, Shannon entropy was normalized by log2 of the number of productive unique sequences and then subtracted from one. For each patient and control, public and private clones were evaluated within the 100 most prevalent clones. Susac-specific clones were defined as absent from healthy and MS cohorts, over a thousand published viral clones and other ImmuneACCESS disease sequences. The raw public data were reprocessed by TCRdb itself: fastp quality trimming at Q25, MiXCR clonotype calling, in-frame beta chains only. Each record represents a unique CDR3 protein, reported with the most common genes and DNA among its rows. The V and J calls here are based on TCRdb, not the publication. This sample is represented by under 200,000 distinct CDR3 sequences; under 95% of them were singletons. The biggest ten clones account for 0.12% of the sample.

The receptor was derived from a human donor with Susac syndrome. Sequenced material: CD4+ T cells from PBMCs.

The CDR3 loop reads CSVERQYGYTF. The sequence in DNA is TGCAGCGTTGAACGACAGTATGGCTACACCTTC. The rearrangement joined TRBV29-1 to TRBJ1-2, with a tentative D gene TRBD1 over 5 matching bases. There are 11 amino acids in the CDR3, from cysteine to phenylalanine inclusive. Only CDR3 DNA is held: 33 bases, read in frame from base 1. According to the germline V gene, CDR1 reads SQVTM and CDR2 reads ANQGSEA. V is pared back by 2 bases and J by 5 bases, with 6 bases lying between the germline termini.